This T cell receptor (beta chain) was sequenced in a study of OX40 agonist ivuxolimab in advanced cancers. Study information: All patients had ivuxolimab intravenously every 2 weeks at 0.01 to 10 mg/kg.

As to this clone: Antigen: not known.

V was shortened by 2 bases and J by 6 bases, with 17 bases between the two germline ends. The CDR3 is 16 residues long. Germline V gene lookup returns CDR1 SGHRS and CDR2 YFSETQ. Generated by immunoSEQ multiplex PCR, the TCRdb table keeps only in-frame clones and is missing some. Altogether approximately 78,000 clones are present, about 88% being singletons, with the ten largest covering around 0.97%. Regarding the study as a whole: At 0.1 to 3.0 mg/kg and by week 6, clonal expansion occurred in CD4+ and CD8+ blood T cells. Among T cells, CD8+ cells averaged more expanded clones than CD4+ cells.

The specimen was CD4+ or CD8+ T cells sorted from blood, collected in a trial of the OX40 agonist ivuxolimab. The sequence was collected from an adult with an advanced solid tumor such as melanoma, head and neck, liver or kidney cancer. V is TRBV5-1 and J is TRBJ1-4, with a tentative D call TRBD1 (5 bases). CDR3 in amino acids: CASSFDAGGGDEKLFF. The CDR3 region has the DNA TGCGCCAGCAGCTTCGACGCTGGGGGAGGCGATGAAAAACTGTTTTTT.